The 10 T cell receptor beta chains below were found in one sample sequenced in a study of control samples from healthy donors and cancer patients. The protocol was immunoSEQ multiplex PCR, while the TCRdb copy is restricted to in-frame clones and leaves out a portion. This sample has about 150,000 clones, with 93% found just once. Source material: blood. The receptors originated from a man aged 18 to 30 in good health.

This clone was detected once. The chain has TRBV27 and TRBJ1-1; the D gene is possibly TRBD1 (5 bases). Per germline, CDR1 MNHEY and CDR2 SMNVEV (reference sequence). V was trimmed by 3 bases and J by 0 bases, leaving 8 bases between them. The CDR3 consists of 14 residues. Here the CDR3 reads CASSFDRMNTEAFF. The DNA of the CDR3 is TGTGCCAGCAGTTTCGACAGAATGAACACTGAAGCTTTCTTT.

The chain combines TRBV7-2 with TRBJ2-7, with 9 nucleotides matching TRBD2. This CDR3 region has 15 residues. Germline-derived CDR1 and CDR2 are SGHTA and FQGNSA. V lost 4 bases and J lost 0; bases outside the gene matches: 4. The CDR3 region is CASSSISGSSYEQYF. CDR3 DNA: TGTGCCAGCAGCTCGATTAGCGGGAGCTCCTACGAGCAGTACTTC. The full variable domain, with the rest looked up from reference TRBV7-2 and TRBJ2-7, is GAGVSQSPSNKVTEKGKDVELRCDPISGHTALYWYRQSLGQGLEFLIYFQGNSAPDKSGLPSDRFSAERTGGSVSTLTIQRTQQEDSAVYLCASSSISGSSYEQYFGPGTRLTVT.

J is TRBJ2-2 and V is TRBV10-3; 10 bases align to TRBD2. CDR3 length equals 19 residues. Germline CDR1 ENHRY, CDR2 SYGVKD. With V trimmed by 3 bases and J by 4 bases, 14 bases remained unmatched. The CDR3 region is CAISDRLAGFALSTGELFF. The CDR3 bases are TGTGCCATCAGTGACCGACTAGCGGGTTTCGCGTTGAGCACCGGGGAGCTGTTTTTT.

The chain has TRBV12-5 and TRBJ1-1; D ambiguous. The germline V gene encodes CDR1 LGHNT and CDR2 FRNRAP. Trimming stripped 2 bases from V and 2 bases from J, with 15 bases between. This CDR3 spans 16 amino acids. The CDR3 reads CASGLSPRPPNTEAFF. The DNA of the CDR3 is TGTGCTAGTGGTTTGTCTCCCCGGCCCCCAAACACTGAAGCTTTCTTT.

This chain uses TRBV6-5 with TRBJ1-6; D gene uncertain. Germline V gene sequence: CDR1 MNHEY, CDR2 SVGAGI. Trimming stripped 3 bases from V and 1 base from J, with 4 bases between. This CDR3 spans 14 amino acids. In DNA form, the CDR3 reads TGTGCCAGCAGTTATTTATCCTATAATTCACCCCTCCACTTT. Translated, it gives CASSYLSYNSPLHF.

The CDR3, as DNA: TGTGCCAGCAGCGTCCCCAGAAGGGGGCAGCTCGGCGGCTACACCTTC. Translation gives CASSVPRRGQLGGYTF. The chain uses TRBV9 and TRBJ1-2, with TRBD1 matching 7 bases. With 2 bases clipped from V and 8 bases from J, the junction kept 15 bases outside the gene matches. This CDR3 comprises 16 residues. Per germline, CDR1 SGDLS and CDR2 YYNGEE.

The chain employs TRBV27 and TRBJ2-3; tentative D call: TRBD1 (6 bases). From germline, CDR1 is MNHEY and CDR2 SMNVEV (reference sequence). The CDR3 is made up of 19 amino acids. V was trimmed by 0 bases and J by 2 bases, leaving 21 bases between them. CDR3 in DNA: TGTGCCAGCAGTTTATCTTGGGCAGAAGGGGGACCAAACACAGATACGCAGTATTTT. Amino acid sequence: CASSLSWAEGGPNTDTQYF.

The chain joins TRBV2 to TRBJ2-1; TRBD1 might be the D (5 bases). The CDR3 is made up of 12 amino acids. Per germline, CDR1 SNHLY and CDR2 FYNNEI. Trimming took off 1 base at V and 12 bases at J, with 10 bases between the two ends. Here the CDR3 DNA reads TGTGCCAGCAGTGAAGAAGGGGTGGGGCAGTTCTTC. It is translated as CASSEEGVGQFF.

This chain joins TRBV7-2 and TRBJ2-3, with D unresolved. The CDR3 runs to 13 residues. V lost 4 bases, J lost 6 bases, and 11 bases lay in between. Per germline, CDR1 SGHTA and CDR2 FQGNSA. The CDR3 DNA reads TGTGCCAGCAGCTCCCGAGTGGGGGATACGCAGTATTTT. Amino acid sequence: CASSSRVGDTQYF.

The chain uses TRBV5-1 and TRBJ1-1, with unresolved D. Germline V gives CDR1 SGHRS, CDR2 YFSETQ. Trimming removed 4 bases from V and 2 bases from J, with 9 bases in between. The CDR3 loop spans 13 amino acids. The CDR3 DNA sequence: TGCGCCAGCAGCGGCGACGGTAACACTGAAGCTTTCTTT. Protein: CASSGDGNTEAFF.